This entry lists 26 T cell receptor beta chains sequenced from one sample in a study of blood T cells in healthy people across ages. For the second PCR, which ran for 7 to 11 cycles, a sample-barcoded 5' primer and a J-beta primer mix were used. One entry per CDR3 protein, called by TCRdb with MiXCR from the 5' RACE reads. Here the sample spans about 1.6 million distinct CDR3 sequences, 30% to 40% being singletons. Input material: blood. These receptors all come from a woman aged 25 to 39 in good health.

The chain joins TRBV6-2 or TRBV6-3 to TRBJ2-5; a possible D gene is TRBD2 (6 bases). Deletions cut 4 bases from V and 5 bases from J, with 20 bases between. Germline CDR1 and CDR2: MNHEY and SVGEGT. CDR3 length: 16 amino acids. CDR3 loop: CASSSNSRRARETQYF. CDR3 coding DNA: TGTGCCAGCAGTTCCAATAGCAGGAGGGCGCGGGAGACCCAGTACTTC.

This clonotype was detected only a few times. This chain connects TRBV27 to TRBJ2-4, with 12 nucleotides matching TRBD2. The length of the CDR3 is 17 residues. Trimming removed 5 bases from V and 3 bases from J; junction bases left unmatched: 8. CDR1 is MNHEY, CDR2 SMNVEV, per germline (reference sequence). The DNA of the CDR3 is TGTGCCAGCAGTCCAATCAGACTAGCGGGAGACAAAAACATTCAGTACTTC. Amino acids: CASSPIRLAGDKNIQYF.

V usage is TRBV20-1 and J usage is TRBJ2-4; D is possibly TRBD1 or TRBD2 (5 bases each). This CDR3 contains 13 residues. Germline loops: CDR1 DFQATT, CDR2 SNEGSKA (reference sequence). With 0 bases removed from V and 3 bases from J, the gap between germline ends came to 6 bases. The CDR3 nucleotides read TGCAGTGCTAGAGAGGGGGACAAAAACATTCAGTACTTC. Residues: CSAREGDKNIQYF.

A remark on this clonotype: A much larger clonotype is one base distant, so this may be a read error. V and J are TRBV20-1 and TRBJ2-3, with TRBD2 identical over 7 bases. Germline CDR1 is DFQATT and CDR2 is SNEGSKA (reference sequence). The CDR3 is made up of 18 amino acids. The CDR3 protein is CSARDLMVASGSTDRQYF. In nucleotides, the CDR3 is TGCAGTGCTAGAGATCTTATGGTGGCTAGCGGTAGCACAGATAGGCAGTATTTT.

CDR3 nucleotides: TGTGCCAGCAGTGGACTAGCGGCTAGCATGGCCGGGGAGCTGTTTTTT. Its protein is CASSGLAASMAGELFF. V is TRBV12-3 or TRBV12-4 and J is TRBJ2-2, with TRBD2 matching 10 bases. The trim removed 5 bases at V and 6 bases at J, leaving 9 bases unmatched. This CDR3 contains 16 residues.

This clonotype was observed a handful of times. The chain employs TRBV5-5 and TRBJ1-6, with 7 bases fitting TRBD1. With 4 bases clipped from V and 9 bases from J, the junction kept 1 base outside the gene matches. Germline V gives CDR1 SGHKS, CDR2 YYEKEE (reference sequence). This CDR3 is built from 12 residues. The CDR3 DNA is TGTGCCAGCAGCCACAGGGGTTCACCCCTCCACTTT. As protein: CASSHRGSPLHF.

In nucleotides, the CDR3 is TGCGCCAGCGGCATGGGACAGGGGATATTGAATGAGCAGTTCTTC. Its protein product is CASGMGQGILNEQFF. V is TRBV5-1 and J is TRBJ2-1; 10 nucleotides agree with TRBD1. Germline V gene data show CDR1 as SGHRS and CDR2 as YFSETQ. The CDR3 has 15 residues. Trimming took 7 bases from V and 7 from J; bases not matched to a gene: 11.

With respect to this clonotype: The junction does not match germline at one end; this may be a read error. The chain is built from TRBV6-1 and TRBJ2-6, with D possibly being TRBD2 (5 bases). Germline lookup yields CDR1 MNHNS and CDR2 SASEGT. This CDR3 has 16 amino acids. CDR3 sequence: CASREGGSSGANVLTF. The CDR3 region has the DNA TGTGCCAGCAGAGAAGGTGGGAGCTCTGGGGCCAACGTCCTGACTTTC.

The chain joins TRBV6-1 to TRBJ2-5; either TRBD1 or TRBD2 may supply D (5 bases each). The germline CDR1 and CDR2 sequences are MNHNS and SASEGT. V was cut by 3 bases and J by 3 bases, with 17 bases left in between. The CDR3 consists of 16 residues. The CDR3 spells CASSEGDTGIKETQYF. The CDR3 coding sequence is TGTGCCAGCAGTGAGGGGGATACTGGGATTAAAGAGACCCAGTACTTC.

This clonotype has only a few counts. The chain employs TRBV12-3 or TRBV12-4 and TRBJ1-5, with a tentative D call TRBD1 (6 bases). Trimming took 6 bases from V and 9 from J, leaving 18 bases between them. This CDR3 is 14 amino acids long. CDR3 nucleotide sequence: TGTGCCAGCAGCTGGGGGTACAGGGAGAGGCCCCAGCATTTT. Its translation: CASSWGYRERPQHF.

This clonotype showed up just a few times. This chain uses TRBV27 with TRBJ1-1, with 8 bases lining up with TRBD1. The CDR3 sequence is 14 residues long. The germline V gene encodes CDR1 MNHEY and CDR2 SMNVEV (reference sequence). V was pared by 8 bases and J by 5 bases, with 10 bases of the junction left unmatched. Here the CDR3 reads CASGSQGAGTEAFF. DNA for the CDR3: TGTGCCAGCGGAAGCCAGGGGGCTGGGACTGAAGCTTTCTTT.

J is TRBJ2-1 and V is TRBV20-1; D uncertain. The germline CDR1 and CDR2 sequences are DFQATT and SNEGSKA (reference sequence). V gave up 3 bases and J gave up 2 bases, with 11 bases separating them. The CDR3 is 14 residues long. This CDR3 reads CSASFSITYNEQFF. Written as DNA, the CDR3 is TGCAGTGCTAGTTTCTCTATAACCTACAATGAGCAGTTCTTC.

Here the CDR3 reads CASSFPSLANVLTF. The CDR3 coding sequence is TGTGCCAGCAGCTTCCCCTCCCTGGCCAACGTCCTGACTTTC. This chain joins TRBV7-2 and TRBJ2-6; D gene uncertain. CDR1 SGHTA and CDR2 FQGNSA come from the germline V gene. CDR3 size: 14 residues. V lost 3 bases to trimming and J lost 6 bases, with 9 bases between them.

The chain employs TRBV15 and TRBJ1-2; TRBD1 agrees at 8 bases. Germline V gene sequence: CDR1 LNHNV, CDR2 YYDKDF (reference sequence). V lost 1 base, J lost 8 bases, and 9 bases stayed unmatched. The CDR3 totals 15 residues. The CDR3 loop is CATSRGTGIWEGYTF. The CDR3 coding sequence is TGTGCCACCAGCAGAGGGACAGGGATATGGGAAGGCTACACCTTC. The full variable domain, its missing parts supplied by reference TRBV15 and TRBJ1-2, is DAMVIQNPRYQVTQFGKPVTLSCSQTLNHNVMYWYQQKSSQAPKLLFHYYDKDFNNEADTPDNFQSRRPNTSFCFLDIRSPGLGDTAMYLCATSRGTGIWEGYTFGSGTRLTVV.

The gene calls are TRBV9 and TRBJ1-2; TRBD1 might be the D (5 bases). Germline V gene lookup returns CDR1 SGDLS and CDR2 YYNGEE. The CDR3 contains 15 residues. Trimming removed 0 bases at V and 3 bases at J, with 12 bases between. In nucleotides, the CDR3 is TGTGCCAGCAGCGTAGCAGGCAGGGAACACTATGGCTACACCTTC. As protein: CASSVAGREHYGYTF.

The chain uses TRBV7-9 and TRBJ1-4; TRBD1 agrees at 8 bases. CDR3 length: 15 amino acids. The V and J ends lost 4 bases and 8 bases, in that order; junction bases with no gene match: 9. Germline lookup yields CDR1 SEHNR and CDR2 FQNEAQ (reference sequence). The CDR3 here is CASSSQGALREKLFF. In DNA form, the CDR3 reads TGTGCCAGCAGCTCCCAGGGGGCGCTCAGGGAAAAACTGTTTTTT.

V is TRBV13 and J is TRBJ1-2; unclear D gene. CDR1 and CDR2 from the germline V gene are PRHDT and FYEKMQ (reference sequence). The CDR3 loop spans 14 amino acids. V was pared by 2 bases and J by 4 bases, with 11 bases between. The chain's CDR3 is CASSLLSAGYGYTF. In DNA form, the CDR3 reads TGTGCCAGCAGCTTACTGAGCGCGGGCTATGGCTACACCTTC.

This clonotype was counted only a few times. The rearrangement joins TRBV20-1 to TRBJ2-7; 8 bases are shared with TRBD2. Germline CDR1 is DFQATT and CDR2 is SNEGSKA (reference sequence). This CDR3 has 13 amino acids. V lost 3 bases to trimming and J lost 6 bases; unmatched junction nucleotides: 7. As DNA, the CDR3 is TGCAGTGCTAGGTCTAGCGGGCTCCCCGAGCAGTACTTC. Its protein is CSARSSGLPEQYF.

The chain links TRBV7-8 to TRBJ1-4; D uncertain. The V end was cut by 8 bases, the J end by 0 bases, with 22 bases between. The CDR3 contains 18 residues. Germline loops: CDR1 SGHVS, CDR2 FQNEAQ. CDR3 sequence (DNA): TGTGCCAGCGCCCAGCCATTTAATTACATTGCAACTAATGAAAAACTGTTTTTT. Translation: CASAQPFNYIATNEKLFF. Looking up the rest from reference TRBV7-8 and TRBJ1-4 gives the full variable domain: GAGVSQSPRYKVAKRGQDVALRCDPISGHVSLFWYQQALGQGPEFLTYFQNEAQLDKSGLPSDRFFAERPEGSVSTLKIQRTQQEDSAVYLCASAQPFNYIATNEKLFFGSGTQLSVL.

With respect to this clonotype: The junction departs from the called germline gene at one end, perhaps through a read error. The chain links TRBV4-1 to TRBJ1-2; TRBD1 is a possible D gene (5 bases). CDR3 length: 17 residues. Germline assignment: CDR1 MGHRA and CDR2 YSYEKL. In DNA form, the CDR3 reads TGCGCCGGCAGCCAGGAAATCGCGGGACGGAGGATCTATGGCTACACCTTC. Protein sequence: CAGSQEIAGRRIYGYTF.

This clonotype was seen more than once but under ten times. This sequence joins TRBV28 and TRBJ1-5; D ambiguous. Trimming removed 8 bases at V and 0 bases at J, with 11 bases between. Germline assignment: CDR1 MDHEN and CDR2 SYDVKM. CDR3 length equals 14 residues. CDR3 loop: CASVRGDSNQPQHF. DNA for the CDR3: TGTGCCAGCGTACGGGGTGATAGCAATCAGCCCCAGCATTTT.

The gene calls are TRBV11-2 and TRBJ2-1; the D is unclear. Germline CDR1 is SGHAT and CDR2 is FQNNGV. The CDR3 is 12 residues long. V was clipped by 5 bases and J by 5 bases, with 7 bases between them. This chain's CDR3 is CASSRVNNEQFF. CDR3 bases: TGTGCCAGCAGCCGCGTCAACAATGAGCAGTTCTTC.

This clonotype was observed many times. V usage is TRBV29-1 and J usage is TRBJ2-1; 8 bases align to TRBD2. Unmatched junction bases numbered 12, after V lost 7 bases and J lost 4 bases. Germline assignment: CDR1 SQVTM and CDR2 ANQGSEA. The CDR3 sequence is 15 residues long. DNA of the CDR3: TGCAGCGGCCGTAGCGGGACAATACCATACAATGAGCAGTTCTTC. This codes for CSGRSGTIPYNEQFF.

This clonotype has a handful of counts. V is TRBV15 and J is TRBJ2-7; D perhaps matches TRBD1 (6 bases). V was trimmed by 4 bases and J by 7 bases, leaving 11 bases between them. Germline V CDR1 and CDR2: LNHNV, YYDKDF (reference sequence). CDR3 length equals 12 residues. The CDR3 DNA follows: TGTGCCACCAGCATCCGGGACAAGGAGCAGTACTTC. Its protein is CATSIRDKEQYF.

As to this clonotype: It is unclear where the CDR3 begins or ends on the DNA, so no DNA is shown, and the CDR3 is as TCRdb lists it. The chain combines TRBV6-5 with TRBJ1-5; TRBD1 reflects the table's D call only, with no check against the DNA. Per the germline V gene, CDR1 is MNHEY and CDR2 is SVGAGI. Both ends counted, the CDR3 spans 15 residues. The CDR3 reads CASSSSTGGDQPQHF.

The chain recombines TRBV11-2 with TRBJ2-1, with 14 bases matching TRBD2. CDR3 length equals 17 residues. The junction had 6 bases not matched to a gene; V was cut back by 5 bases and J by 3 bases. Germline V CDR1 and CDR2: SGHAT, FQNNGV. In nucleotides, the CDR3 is TGTGCCAGCAGCGGTGGGACTAGCGGGAGAGACTACAATGAGCAGTTCTTC. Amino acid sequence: CASSGGTSGRDYNEQFF.